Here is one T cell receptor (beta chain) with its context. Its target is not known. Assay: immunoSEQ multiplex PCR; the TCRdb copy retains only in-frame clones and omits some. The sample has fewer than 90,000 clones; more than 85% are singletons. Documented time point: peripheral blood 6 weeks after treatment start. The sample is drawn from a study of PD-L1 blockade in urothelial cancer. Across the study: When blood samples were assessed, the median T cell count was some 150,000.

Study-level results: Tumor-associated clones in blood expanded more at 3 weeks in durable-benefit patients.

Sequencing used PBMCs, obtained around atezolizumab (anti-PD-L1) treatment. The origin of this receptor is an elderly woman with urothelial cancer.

CDR3 coding DNA: TGTGCCAGTAGTTTAAGACTAGCGGGAGGCACAGATACGCAGTATTTT. Amino acids: CASSLRLAGGTDTQYF. This chain connects TRBV19 to TRBJ2-3; 12 positions agree with TRBD2. The CDR3 length is 16 residues. With V trimmed by 5 bases and J by 1 base, 4 bases remained unmatched. Germline values: CDR1 LNHDA, CDR2 SQIVND (reference sequence).